The rows below give T cell receptor beta chains drawn from one sample of a study of T cells in Graves' hyperthyroidism and ophthalmopathy. TCRdb reanalysed the multiplex PCR reads using MiXCR and keeps one entry per CDR3 protein. The sample includes some 600,000 distinct CDR3 sequences, approximately 14% of them seen just once. Sequenced sample: blood. Receptors were obtained from a woman in her thirties with Graves' hyperthyroidism that later progressed to Graves' ophthalmopathy. The conserved cysteine and the conserved F or W are not part of the CDR3 here. Clone size, where shown, is once, few, many, or a class for clones that have expanded.

CDR3	V	J	size
ASSRGGLLYNEQF	TRBV7-2	TRBJ2-1	few
ASSSRRRTFGELF	TRBV7-2	TRBJ2-2	few
GAWTSGRPTDTQY	TRBV20-1	TRBJ2-3	many
ASSFRGLAGGRGELF	TRBV12-3/TRBV12-4	TRBJ2-2	many
AISGLAGEINEQF	TRBV10-3	TRBJ2-1	.
ASSVVAGAEF	TRBV27	TRBJ2-1	.
ASSSLAGGFEQY	TRBV5-5	TRBJ2-7	.
ATSRDKTAGADTQY	TRBV15	TRBJ2-3	many
ASSYIGGRGDTEAF	TRBV6-5	TRBJ1-1	.
ASSYTYEGYT	TRBV5-4	TRBJ1-2	many
ASIKQGALGNEQF	TRBV19	TRBJ2-1	many
ASSLDRGGETYNEQF	TRBV11-3	TRBJ2-1	many
ASSIEDRGYTEAF	TRBV19	TRBJ1-1	.
ASSQDHEIEAF	TRBV4-1	TRBJ1-1	few
AWKGTGYNEQF	TRBV30	TRBJ2-1	many
SAPGPGLDTQY	TRBV20-1	TRBJ2-3	many
SAVLQGAFYNEQF	TRBV20-1	TRBJ2-1	once
ASSLTDHYT	TRBV12-3/TRBV12-4	TRBJ1-2	many
ASSLAVRVGDSPLH	TRBV7-2	TRBJ1-6	many
ASSYGPPASGANVLT	TRBV6-1	TRBJ2-6	many
AGRTGTHTDTQY	TRBV7-9	TRBJ2-3	.
AISSGQAAGEKLF	TRBV10-3	TRBJ1-4	few
ASSMAEITGELF	TRBV19	TRBJ2-2	few
ASSLAVYDGYT	TRBV11-2	TRBJ1-2	many
AISESRLPSGNTIY	TRBV10-3	TRBJ1-3	.
ASSLLPWGGSGNTIY	TRBV5-1	TRBJ1-3	once